The 10 T cell receptor beta chains below come from one sample, sequenced in a study of blood T cell repertoires in COVID-19. Sequencing used immunoSEQ multiplex PCR; TCRdb keeps in-frame clones, though not all of them. The sample lists 310,000 or so clones; over 75% were seen once. Sequencing was performed on peripheral blood. The receptors here all came from a man aged 50 to 59 with active or convalescent COVID-19.

The rearrangement joins TRBV2 to TRBJ1-3, with unresolved D. The CDR3 extends over 13 amino acids. Germline V gene sequence: CDR1 SNHLY, CDR2 FYNNEI. V shed 8 bases and J shed 0 bases, with 8 bases lying between them. CDR3 sequence (DNA): TGTGCCAGCGAGGCGGACTCTGGAAACACCATATATTTT. Its translation: CASEADSGNTIYF.

This clone was observed a few times. CDR3 protein: CASSTQEGTEAFF. The CDR3 nucleotides read TGTGCCAGCAGTACACAGGAGGGCACTGAAGCTTTCTTT. This chain connects TRBV6-4 to TRBJ1-1; possible D gene TRBD1, 5 bases. Germline CDR1 is MRHNA and CDR2 is SNTAGT. Trimming pared 5 bases from V and 4 bases from J, leaving 11 bases between. This CDR3 is built from 13 residues.

The chain links TRBV28 to TRBJ2-7, with TRBD2 identical over 11 bases. V gave up 8 bases and J gave up 3 bases; unmatched junction bases: 15. The V gene's germline CDR1 is MDHEN and CDR2 SYDVKM. The CDR3 is 17 amino acids. The CDR3 loop is CASLPSLAGGFGYEQYF. Here the CDR3 DNA reads TGTGCCAGCCTTCCATCCTTAGCGGGAGGGTTTGGCTACGAGCAGTACTTC.

V usage is TRBV10-3 and J usage is TRBJ1-2, with D possibly TRBD1 on 6 matching bases. V dropped 0 bases and J dropped 5 bases, with 10 bases sitting between them. In germline, CDR1 is ENHRY, CDR2 SYGVKD. The CDR3 loop spans 14 amino acids. CDR3 bases: TGTGCCATCAGTGAGTCCGCCAGGGGATATGGCTACACCTTC. This gives the protein CAISESARGYGYTF.

The chain joins TRBV5-1 to TRBJ2-3; the match to TRBD2 covers 8 bases. The CDR3 has 15 residues. Germline V lookup: CDR1 SGHRS, CDR2 YFSETQ. With 3 bases clipped from V and 4 bases from J, the junction kept 7 bases outside the gene matches. The DNA for the CDR3 is TGCGCCAGCAGCTCGGGAGCCGGGGGGGCAGATACGCAGTATTTT. As protein: CASSSGAGGADTQYF.

The rearrangement joins TRBV27 to TRBJ2-1; 10 bases match TRBD2. CDR1 and CDR2 (germline): MNHEY, SMNVEV (reference sequence). This CDR3 spans 17 amino acids. Trimming took 5 bases from V and 8 from J; bases not matched to a gene: 15. CDR3 DNA sequence: TGTGCCAGCAGTCCTATAGGTCTAGCGGGAGAGTTATATGAGCAGTTCTTC. It yields the protein CASSPIGLAGELYEQFF.

This chain joins TRBV27 and TRBJ2-7, with D unresolved. The CDR3 contains 13 residues. Germline V lookup: CDR1 MNHEY, CDR2 SMNVEV (reference sequence). V shed 6 bases and J shed 0 bases, with 9 bases lying between them. CDR3 sequence reads: CASRASNSYEQYF. CDR3 nucleotide sequence: TGTGCCAGCAGGGCCTCCAACTCCTACGAGCAGTACTTC.

This clone appeared a single time. The chain recombines TRBV6-6 with TRBJ2-1, with 10 bases fitting TRBD2. The J segment lost 1 base and the V segment lost 6 bases, leaving 6 bases of the junction unmatched. Germline assignment: CDR1 MNHNY and CDR2 SVGAGI (reference sequence). CDR3 size: 16 residues. This CDR3 reads CASSTRTSGSYNEQFF. The CDR3 nucleotides read TGTGCCAGCAGCACTCGGACTAGCGGATCCTACAATGAGCAGTTCTTC.

The chain is built from TRBV11-2 and TRBJ1-1; no clear D. Germline-derived CDR1 and CDR2 are SGHAT and FQNNGV. The CDR3 contains 13 residues. Trimming removed 1 base from V and 11 bases from J, with 14 bases in between. CDR3 bases: TGTGCCAGCAGCTTAGGAAGAGAGGGAGGCGCTTTCTTT. Amino acids: CASSLGREGGAFF.

The V gene is TRBV5-1, the J gene TRBJ1-6, with D perhaps TRBD1 (6 bases). The V gene lost 3 bases and the J gene lost 5 bases, with 12 bases spanning the gap. The V gene's germline CDR1 is SGHRS and CDR2 YFSETQ. The CDR3 has 15 residues. Here the CDR3 reads CASSSDSMNNSPLHF. CDR3 sequence (DNA): TGCGCCAGCAGCTCGGACAGCATGAATAATTCACCCCTCCACTTT.